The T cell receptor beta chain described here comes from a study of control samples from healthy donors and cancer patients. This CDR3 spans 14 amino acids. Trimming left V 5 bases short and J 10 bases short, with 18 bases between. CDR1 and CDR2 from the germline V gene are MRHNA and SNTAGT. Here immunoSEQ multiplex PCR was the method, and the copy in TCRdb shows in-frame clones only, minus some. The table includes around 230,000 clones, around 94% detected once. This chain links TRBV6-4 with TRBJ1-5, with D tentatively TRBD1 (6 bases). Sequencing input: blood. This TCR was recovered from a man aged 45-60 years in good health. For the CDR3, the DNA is TGTGCCAGCAGTCCACAGGGAGGAGGGGAACCCCAGCATTTT. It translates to CASSPQGGGEPQHF.